Shown below are 27 T cell receptor beta chains from a single sample sequenced in a study of OX40 agonist ivuxolimab in advanced cancers. Repertoires were generated with immunoSEQ multiplex PCR, while TCRdb's copy carries only in-frame clones and drops some. The table has more than 95,000 clones, roughly 90% seen once. The starting material was CD4+ or CD8+ T cells sorted from blood, obtained in a trial of the OX40 agonist ivuxolimab. The receptors were sampled from an adult with an advanced solid tumor such as melanoma, head and neck, liver or kidney cancer.

Here the CDR3 reads CASSSEHTDTQYF. CDR3 bases: TGTGCCAGTAGTAGCGAGCACACAGATACGCAGTATTTT. The chain combines TRBV19 with TRBJ2-3; D is unresolved. The CDR3 has 13 residues. The germline V gene has CDR1 LNHDA and CDR2 SQIVND (reference sequence). Between the trimmed V and J ends, which lost 4 bases and 2 bases, there was a span of 7 bases.

The chain combines TRBV4-2 with TRBJ2-7; possibly TRBD2 for D (6 bases). CDR3 length: 17 amino acids. Germline V gives CDR1 LGHNA, CDR2 YNFKEQ. V was cut by 0 bases and J by 0 bases, with 15 bases left in between. Here the CDR3 DNA reads TGTGCCAGCAGCCAAGATGTGGGGCTAGCGAGCTCCTACGAGCAGTACTTC. Translating it yields CASSQDVGLASSYEQYF.

The chain joins TRBV5-1 to TRBJ2-3; 9 nucleotides agree with TRBD2. After removal of 3 bases from V and 4 bases from J, the junction contained 9 bases not matched to a gene. The CDR3 loop spans 16 amino acids. CDR1 and CDR2 (germline): SGHRS, YFSETQ. The CDR3 bases are TGCGCCAGCAGCTCTTATAGCGGGAGTGTGGCAGATACGCAGTATTTT. It yields the protein CASSSYSGSVADTQYF.

This chain uses TRBV4-2 with TRBJ2-5; D could derive from TRBD1 or TRBD2 (6 bases each). In germline, CDR1 is LGHNA, CDR2 YNFKEQ. This CDR3 spans 15 amino acids. V was clipped by 1 base and J by 4 bases, with 13 bases between them. The DNA for the CDR3 is TGTGCCAGCAGCCAAGTTTGGGGGGCTGGAGAGACCCAGTACTTC. Its protein product is CASSQVWGAGETQYF.

The chain is built from TRBV11-2 and TRBJ2-7, with D perhaps matching TRBD1 (6 bases). This CDR3 contains 15 residues. The ends were cut back, 4 bases at V and 2 bases at J, with 15 bases in the middle. CDR1 and CDR2 from the germline V gene are SGHAT and FQNNGV. The CDR3 bases are TGTGCCAGCAGCTCGAGTAAACAGGGAACCTACGAGCAGTACTTC. As protein: CASSSSKQGTYEQYF.

V usage is TRBV6-5 and J usage is TRBJ2-5, with D perhaps matching TRBD1 or TRBD2 (6 bases each). Germline V gene sequence: CDR1 MNHEY, CDR2 SVGAGI. The CDR3 sequence is 14 residues long. V shed 2 bases and J shed 5 bases, with 12 bases lying between them. CDR3 DNA sequence: TGTGCCAGCAGTTACAGGGGGGCTAGGGAGACCCAGTACTTC. Translating it yields CASSYRGARETQYF.

The chain couples TRBV7-9 to TRBJ1-4, with TRBD1 matching over 8 bases. V was pared by 7 bases and J by 5 bases, with 3 bases of the junction left unmatched. CDR3 length equals 13 residues. CDR1 and CDR2 (germline): SEHNR, FQNEAQ (reference sequence). The CDR3 protein is CASKTGANEKLFF. Written as DNA, the CDR3 is TGTGCCAGCAAGACAGGGGCCAATGAAAAACTGTTTTTT.

The chain couples TRBV28 to TRBJ2-3, with 9 bases identical to TRBD1. The J segment lost 5 bases and the V segment lost 5 bases, leaving 5 bases of the junction unmatched. Germline CDR1 and CDR2: MDHEN and SYDVKM. There are 14 residues in the CDR3. This CDR3 reads CASSRQGVRDTQYF. For the CDR3, the DNA is TGTGCCAGCAGTCGACAGGGGGTCCGAGATACGCAGTATTTT.

This chain's CDR3 is CSAVGTGWLGEQYF. The CDR3 DNA follows: TGCAGCGCCGTTGGGACAGGGTGGTTAGGCGAGCAGTACTTC. The chain is built from TRBV29-1 and TRBJ2-7, with 9 positions matching TRBD1. The length of the CDR3 is 14 residues. V was pared by 7 bases and J by 6 bases, with 13 bases of the junction left unmatched. Germline V gene lookup returns CDR1 SQVTM and CDR2 ANQGSEA.

As regards this clone: The junction departs from the called germline gene at one end, perhaps through a read error. The rearrangement uses TRBV6-5 and TRBJ1-3; weak D call: TRBD1 (5 bases). Germline V gene sequence: CDR1 MNHEY, CDR2 SVGAGI. The CDR3 is 16 amino acids. This CDR3 is CANSSIGRGSGNTIYF. The CDR3 bases are TGTGCCAACAGTTCCATAGGGAGGGGATCTGGAAACACCATATATTTT.

V gene TRBV11-2 combines with J gene TRBJ2-2, with TRBD1 matching over 8 bases. This CDR3 comprises 16 residues. V was clipped by 6 bases and J by 7 bases; unmatched bases: 13. CDR1 is SGHAT, CDR2 FQNNGV, per germline. The CDR3 reads CASRLRGQGVIGELFF. DNA for the CDR3: TGTGCCAGCAGACTCAGGGGGCAGGGAGTAATCGGGGAGCTGTTTTTT.

This chain links TRBV7-2 with TRBJ2-7; TRBD2 aligns across 9 bases. V dropped 6 bases and J dropped 3; count of bases not matched to a gene: 6. CDR3 length: 14 residues. Germline V gene data show CDR1 as SGHTA and CDR2 as FQGNSA. The CDR3 region has the DNA TGTGCCAGCAGTAGCGGGAGAGTACGCTACGAGCAGTACTTC. Residues: CASSSGRVRYEQYF.

The genes are TRBV6-5 and TRBJ1-3, with D possibly matching TRBD1 (5 bases). CDR3 length equals 15 residues. Germline-derived CDR1 and CDR2 are MNHEY and SVGAGI. Trimming left V 6 bases short and J 2 bases short, with 14 bases between. The CDR3 sequence is CASSSGTAAGNTIYF. The DNA of the CDR3 is TGTGCCAGCAGCTCGGGGACGGCGGCTGGAAACACCATATATTTT.

The J gene is TRBJ2-5, the V gene TRBV7-7; D call uncertain. Germline V gene data show CDR1 as SSHAT and CDR2 as FNYEAQ (reference sequence). CDR3 length equals 13 residues. The ends were cut back, 5 bases at V and 5 bases at J, with 12 bases in the middle. In DNA, the CDR3 is TGTGCCAGCAGCCCAGTCTATGGGGAGACCCAGTACTTC. It encodes CASSPVYGETQYF. Using reference TRBV7-7 and TRBJ2-5 for the parts outside the CDR3, the full variable domain is GAGVSQSPRYKVTKRGQDVTLRCDPISSHATLYWYQQALGQGPEFLTYFNYEAQPDKSGLPSDRFSAERPEGSISTLTIQRTEQRDSAMYRCASSPVYGETQYFGPGTRLLVL.

The chain uses TRBV27 and TRBJ1-2; no definite D call. Germline values: CDR1 MNHEY, CDR2 SMNVEV (reference sequence). CDR3 length: 13 residues. V was shortened by 7 bases and J by 9 bases, with 18 bases between the two germline ends. The CDR3 spells CASMDRRYASYTF. In DNA, the CDR3 is TGTGCCAGCATGGATCGACGGTACGCGAGCTACACCTTC.

V and J are TRBV18 and TRBJ2-6; no clear D gene. The germline V gene encodes CDR1 KGHSH and CDR2 LQKENI. The CDR3 spans 15 residues. V lost 3 bases, J lost 1 base, and 7 bases lay in between. The CDR3 loop is CASSPDVSGANVLTF. The CDR3 DNA reads TGTGCCAGCTCACCGGACGTATCTGGGGCCAACGTCCTGACTTTC.

The genes are TRBV28 and TRBJ1-5; D is unresolved. Germline V CDR1 and CDR2: MDHEN, SYDVKM. CDR3 size: 15 residues. With 3 bases removed from V and 3 bases from J, the gap between germline ends came to 12 bases. The CDR3 sequence: CASSLKAFFNQPQHF. The CDR3 nucleotides read TGTGCCAGCAGTTTGAAGGCCTTCTTCAATCAGCCCCAGCATTTT.

CDR3 DNA sequence: TGTGCCAGTAGGAGAACAGAGAACACCGGGGAGCTGTTTTTT. It encodes CASRRTENTGELFF. The V and J genes are TRBV19 and TRBJ2-2; no clear D gene. In germline, CDR1 is LNHDA, CDR2 SQIVND (reference sequence). The length of the CDR3 is 14 residues. The V gene lost 6 bases and the J gene lost 1 base, with 9 bases spanning the gap.

This clone was counted a single time. The chain links TRBV18 to TRBJ2-1; 7 nucleotides match TRBD1. The V gene's germline CDR1 is KGHSH and CDR2 LQKENI. CDR3 size: 15 residues. V gave up 3 bases and J gave up 5 bases; unmatched junction bases: 7. The CDR3 nucleotides are TGTGCCAGCTCACCGGCCGGGACAGCAGACAATGAGCAGTTCTTC. It specifies CASSPAGTADNEQFF.

This chain joins TRBV4-1 and TRBJ1-4; D unclear. The CDR3 extends over 15 amino acids. Between the trimmed V and J ends, which lost 2 bases and 0 bases, there was a span of 7 bases. CDR1 and CDR2 (germline): MGHRA, YSYEKL. The CDR3 sequence: CASSQFSTTNEKLFF. The CDR3 DNA reads as TGCGCCAGCAGCCAATTTTCCACAACTAATGAAAAACTGTTTTTT.

This chain joins TRBV13 and TRBJ2-1, with D tentatively TRBD1 or TRBD2 (6 bases each). This CDR3 has 15 residues. V was shortened by 8 bases and J by 0 bases, with 14 bases between the two germline ends. CDR1 is PRHDT and CDR2 is FYEKMQ in the germline V gene (reference sequence). CDR3 region: CASFQGGGSYNEQFF. The CDR3 nucleotides read TGTGCCAGCTTCCAAGGGGGAGGCTCCTACAATGAGCAGTTCTTC.

The chain carries TRBV18 and TRBJ2-2, with 9 nucleotides matching TRBD1. Germline values: CDR1 KGHSH, CDR2 LQKENI. Germline trimming cut 1 base from V and 6 bases from J; bases unmatched to any gene: 6. The CDR3 consists of 16 residues. The CDR3 here is CASSPLRTGVPGELFF. In DNA, the CDR3 is TGTGCCAGCTCACCACTGAGGACAGGGGTCCCCGGGGAGCTGTTTTTT.

This clone was seen more than once but under ten times. V usage is TRBV2 and J usage is TRBJ1-5; D not certain. This CDR3 has 13 amino acids. The germline V gene has CDR1 SNHLY and CDR2 FYNNEI. The germline V and J ends were trimmed by 7 bases and 0 bases, with 7 bases remaining between them. In DNA form, the CDR3 reads TGTGCCAGCAATCGGTATAGCAATCAGCCCCAGCATTTT. Residues: CASNRYSNQPQHF.

This chain connects TRBV11-2 to TRBJ2-7; 10 nucleotides agree with TRBD2. The V segment lost 1 base and the J segment 4 bases; nucleotides outside the gene matches: 4. This CDR3 has 15 residues. From germline, CDR1 is SGHAT and CDR2 FQNNGV. CDR3 bases: TGTGCCAGCAGCTTAGCAGCGGGAGGGTGGTACGAGCAGTACTTC. Residues: CASSLAAGGWYEQYF.

To note about this clone: A far larger clone is a single base away, which makes a read error likely. The J gene is TRBJ2-1, the V gene TRBV19, with D unresolved. Germline loops: CDR1 LNHDA, CDR2 SQIVND (reference sequence). V lost 6 bases and J 3 bases, leaving 3 bases between the germline ends. The CDR3 is made up of 11 amino acids. In nucleotides, the CDR3 is TGTGCCAGTAGGGACTACAATGAGCAGTTCTTC. It yields the protein CASRDYNEQFF.

V usage is TRBV7-2 and J usage is TRBJ2-7; perhaps TRBD2 as D (6 bases). The CDR3 consists of 15 residues. Germline values: CDR1 SGHTA, CDR2 FQGNSA. V was clipped by 0 bases and J by 0 bases, with 9 bases between them. The CDR3 DNA reads as TGTGCCAGCAGCTTAGCGGGAGGCAGCTCCTACGAGCAGTACTTC. Translation gives CASSLAGGSSYEQYF. Combining the CDR3 with reference TRBV7-2 and TRBJ2-7 gives the whole variable domain GAGVSQSPSNKVTEKGKDVELRCDPISGHTALYWYRQSLGQGLEFLIYFQGNSAPDKSGLPSDRFSAERTGGSVSTLTIQRTQQEDSAVYLCASSLAGGSSYEQYFGPGTRLTVT.

The rearrangement joins TRBV6-5 to TRBJ1-2, with TRBD1 matching 9 bases. The length of the CDR3 is 13 residues. CDR1 and CDR2 from the germline V gene are MNHEY and SVGAGI. The J segment lost 5 bases and the V segment lost 6 bases, leaving 4 bases of the junction unmatched. The chain's CDR3 is CASRSGQGYGYTF. CDR3 sequence (DNA): TGTGCCAGCAGGAGTGGACAGGGGTATGGCTACACCTTC.